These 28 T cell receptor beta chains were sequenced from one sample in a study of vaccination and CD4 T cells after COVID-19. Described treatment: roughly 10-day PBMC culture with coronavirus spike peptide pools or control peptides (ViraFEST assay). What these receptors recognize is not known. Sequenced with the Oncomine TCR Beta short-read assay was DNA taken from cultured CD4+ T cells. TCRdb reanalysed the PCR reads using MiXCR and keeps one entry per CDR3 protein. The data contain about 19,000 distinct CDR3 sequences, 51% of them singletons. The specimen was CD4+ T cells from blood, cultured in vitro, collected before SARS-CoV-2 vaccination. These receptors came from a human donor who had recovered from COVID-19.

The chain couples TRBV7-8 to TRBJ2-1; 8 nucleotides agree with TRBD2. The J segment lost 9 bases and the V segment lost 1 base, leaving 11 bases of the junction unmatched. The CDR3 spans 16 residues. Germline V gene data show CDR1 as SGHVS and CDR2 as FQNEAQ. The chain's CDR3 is CASSLVTGTRTGEQFF. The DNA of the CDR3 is TGTGCCAGCAGCTTAGTGACCGGGACTAGGACCGGTGAGCAGTTCTTC.

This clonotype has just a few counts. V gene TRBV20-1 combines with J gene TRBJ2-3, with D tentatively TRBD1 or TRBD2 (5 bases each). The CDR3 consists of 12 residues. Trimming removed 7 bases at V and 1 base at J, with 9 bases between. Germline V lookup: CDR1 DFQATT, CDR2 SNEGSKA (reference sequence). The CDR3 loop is CSVGGGTDTQYF. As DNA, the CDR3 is TGCAGTGTTGGGGGTGGCACAGATACGCAGTATTTT.

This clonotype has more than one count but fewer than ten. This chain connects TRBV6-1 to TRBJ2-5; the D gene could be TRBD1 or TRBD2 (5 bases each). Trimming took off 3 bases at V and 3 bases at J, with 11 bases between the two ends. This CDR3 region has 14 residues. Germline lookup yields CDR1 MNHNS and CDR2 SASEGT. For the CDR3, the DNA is TGTGCCAGCAGTGATGGGCAGGGAGAAGAGACCCAGTACTTC. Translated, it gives CASSDGQGEETQYF.

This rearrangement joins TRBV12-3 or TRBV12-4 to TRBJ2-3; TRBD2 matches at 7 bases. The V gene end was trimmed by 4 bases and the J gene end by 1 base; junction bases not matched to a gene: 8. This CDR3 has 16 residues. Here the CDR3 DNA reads TGTGCCAGCAGTTCCGGGGGGTTTATCCGCACAGATACGCAGTATTTT. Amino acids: CASSSGGFIRTDTQYF.

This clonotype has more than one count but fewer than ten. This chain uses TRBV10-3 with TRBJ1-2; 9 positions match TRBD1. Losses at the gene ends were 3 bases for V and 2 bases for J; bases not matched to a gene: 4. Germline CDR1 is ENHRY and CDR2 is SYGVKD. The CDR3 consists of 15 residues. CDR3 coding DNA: TGTGCCATCAGTGACATAGGACAGGGGAACTATGGCTACACCTTC. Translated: CAISDIGQGNYGYTF.

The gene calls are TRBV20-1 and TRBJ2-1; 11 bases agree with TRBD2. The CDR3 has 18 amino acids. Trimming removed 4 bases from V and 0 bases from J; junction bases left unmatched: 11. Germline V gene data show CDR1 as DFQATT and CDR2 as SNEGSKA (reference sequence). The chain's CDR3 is CSATNGLAGSNSYNEQFF. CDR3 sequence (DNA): TGCAGTGCTACAAATGGACTAGCGGGTTCAAACTCCTACAATGAGCAGTTCTTC.

DNA of the CDR3: TGCGCCTCCCAGTCGGGGGACACTGAAGCTTTCTTT. It specifies CASQSGDTEAFF. The rearrangement links TRBV10-2 to TRBJ1-1; weak D call: TRBD1 (5 bases). The CDR3 runs 12 residues. With 11 bases removed from V and 3 bases from J, the gap between germline ends came to 13 bases. Germline CDR1 WSHSY, CDR2 SAAADI.

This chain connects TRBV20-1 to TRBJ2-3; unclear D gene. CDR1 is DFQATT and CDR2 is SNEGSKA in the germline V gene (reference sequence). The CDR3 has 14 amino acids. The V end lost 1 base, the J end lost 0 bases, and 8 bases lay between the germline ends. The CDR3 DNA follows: TGCAGTGCTAGAGTTACGACTAGCACAGATACGCAGTATTTT. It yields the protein CSARVTTSTDTQYF.

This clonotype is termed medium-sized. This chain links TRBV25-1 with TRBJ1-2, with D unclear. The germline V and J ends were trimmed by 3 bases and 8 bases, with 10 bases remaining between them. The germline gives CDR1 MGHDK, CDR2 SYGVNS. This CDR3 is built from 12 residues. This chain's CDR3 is CASSDPVAGYTF. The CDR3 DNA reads TGTGCCAGCAGTGATCCAGTTGCAGGCTACACCTTC.

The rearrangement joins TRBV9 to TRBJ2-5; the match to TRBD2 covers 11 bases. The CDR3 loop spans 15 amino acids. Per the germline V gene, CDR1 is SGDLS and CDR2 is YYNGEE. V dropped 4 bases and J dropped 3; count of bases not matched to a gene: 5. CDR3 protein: CASSSLSGGEETQYF. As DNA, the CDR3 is TGTGCCAGCAGCTCCCTTAGCGGGGGGGAAGAGACCCAGTACTTC.

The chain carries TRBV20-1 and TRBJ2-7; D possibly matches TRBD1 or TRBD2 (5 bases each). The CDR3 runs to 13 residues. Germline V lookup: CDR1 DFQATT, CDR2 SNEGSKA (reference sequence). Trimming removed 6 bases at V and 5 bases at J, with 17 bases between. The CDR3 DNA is TGCAGTGCCCGGGACGGAGCCGGGGACGAGCAGTACTTC. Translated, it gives CSARDGAGDEQYF.

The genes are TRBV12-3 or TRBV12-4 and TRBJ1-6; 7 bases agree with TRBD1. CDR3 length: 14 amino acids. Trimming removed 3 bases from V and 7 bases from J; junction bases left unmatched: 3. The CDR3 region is CASSLEGGNSPLHF. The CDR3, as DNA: TGTGCCAGCAGTTTGGAAGGGGGCAATTCACCCCTCCACTTT.

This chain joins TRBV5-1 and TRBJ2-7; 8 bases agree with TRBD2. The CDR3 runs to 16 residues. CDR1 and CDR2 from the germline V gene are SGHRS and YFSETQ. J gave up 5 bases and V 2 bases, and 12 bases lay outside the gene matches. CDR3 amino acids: CASSFVAGAGAHEQYF. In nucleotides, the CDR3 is TGCGCCAGCAGCTTCGTTGCGGGAGCGGGAGCCCACGAGCAGTACTTC.

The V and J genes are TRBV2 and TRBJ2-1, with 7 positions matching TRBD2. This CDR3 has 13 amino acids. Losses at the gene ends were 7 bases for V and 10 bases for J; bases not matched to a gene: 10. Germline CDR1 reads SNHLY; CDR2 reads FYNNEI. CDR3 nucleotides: TGTGCCAGCACCCTTGGGGGGGACCAGGAGCAGTTCTTC. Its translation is CASTLGGDQEQFF. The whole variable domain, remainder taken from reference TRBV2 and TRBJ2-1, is EPEVTQTPSHQVTQMGQEVILRCVPISNHLYFYWYRQILGQKVEFLVSFYNNEISEKSEIFDDQFSVERPDGSNFTLKIRSTKLEDSAMYFCASTLGGDQEQFFGPGTRLTVL.

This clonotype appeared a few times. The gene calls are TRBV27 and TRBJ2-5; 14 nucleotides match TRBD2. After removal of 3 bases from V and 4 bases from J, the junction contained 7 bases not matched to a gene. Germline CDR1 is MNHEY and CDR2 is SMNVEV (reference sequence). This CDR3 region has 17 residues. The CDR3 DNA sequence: TGTGCCAGCAGTTTTCGACTAGCGGGAGGGAAGTTAGAGACCCAGTACTTC. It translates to CASSFRLAGGKLETQYF.

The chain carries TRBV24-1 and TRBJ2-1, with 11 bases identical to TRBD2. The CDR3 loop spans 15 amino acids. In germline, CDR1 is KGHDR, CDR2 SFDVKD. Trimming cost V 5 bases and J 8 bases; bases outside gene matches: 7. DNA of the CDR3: TGTGCCACCAGTGCTACTAGCGGGAGATTCGATGAGCAGTTCTTC. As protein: CATSATSGRFDEQFF.

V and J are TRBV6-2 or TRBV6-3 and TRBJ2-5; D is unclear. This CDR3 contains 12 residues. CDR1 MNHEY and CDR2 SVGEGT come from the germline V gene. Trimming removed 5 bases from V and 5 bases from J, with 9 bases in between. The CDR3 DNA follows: TGTGCCAGCAGTAATCTAGAGGAGACCCAGTACTTC. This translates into CASSNLEETQYF.

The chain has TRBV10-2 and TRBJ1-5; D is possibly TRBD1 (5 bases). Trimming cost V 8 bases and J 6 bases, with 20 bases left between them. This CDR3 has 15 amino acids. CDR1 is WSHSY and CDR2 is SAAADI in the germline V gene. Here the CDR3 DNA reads TGCGCCAGCCGCAAAGGCAGGGAGGTGGGTCAGCCCCAGCATTTT. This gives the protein CASRKGREVGQPQHF.

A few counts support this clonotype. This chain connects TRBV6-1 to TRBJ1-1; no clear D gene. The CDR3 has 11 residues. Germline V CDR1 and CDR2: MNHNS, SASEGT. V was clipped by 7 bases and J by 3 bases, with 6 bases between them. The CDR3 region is CASTSHTEAFF. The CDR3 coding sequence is TGTGCCAGCACCTCCCACACTGAAGCTTTCTTT.

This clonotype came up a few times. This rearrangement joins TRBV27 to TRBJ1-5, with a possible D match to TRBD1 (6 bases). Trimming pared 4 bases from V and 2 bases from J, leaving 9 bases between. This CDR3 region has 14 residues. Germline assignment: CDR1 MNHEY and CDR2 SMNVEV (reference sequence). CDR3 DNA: TGTGCCAGCAGTTCCTCAGGGGGCAATCAGCCCCAGCATTTT. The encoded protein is CASSSSGGNQPQHF.

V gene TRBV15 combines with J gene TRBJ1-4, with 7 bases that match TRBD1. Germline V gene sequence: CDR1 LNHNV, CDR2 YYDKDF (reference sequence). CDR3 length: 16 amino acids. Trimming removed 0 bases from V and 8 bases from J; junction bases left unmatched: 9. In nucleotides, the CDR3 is TGTGCCACCAGCAGAGATGGGAGGGGGCGTCGGGAAAAACTGTTTTTT. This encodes CATSRDGRGRREKLFF.

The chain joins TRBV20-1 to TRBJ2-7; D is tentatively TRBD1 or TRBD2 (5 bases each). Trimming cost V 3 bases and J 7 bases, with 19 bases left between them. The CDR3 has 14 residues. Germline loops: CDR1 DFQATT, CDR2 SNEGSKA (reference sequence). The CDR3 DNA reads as TGCAGTGCTAGTAGGGGAGACTATCTAGGTGAGCAGTACTTC. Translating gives CSASRGDYLGEQYF.

CDR3 sequence: CASSLQPNTEAFF. The CDR3 DNA is TGTGCCAGCAGTCTCCAACCGAACACTGAAGCTTTCTTT. The V call is TRBV28, the J call TRBJ1-1; D gene uncertain. The CDR3 extends over 13 amino acids. CDR1 is MDHEN, CDR2 SYDVKM, per germline. Trimming shortened V by 5 bases and J by 1 base, and 8 bases separated the two germline ends.

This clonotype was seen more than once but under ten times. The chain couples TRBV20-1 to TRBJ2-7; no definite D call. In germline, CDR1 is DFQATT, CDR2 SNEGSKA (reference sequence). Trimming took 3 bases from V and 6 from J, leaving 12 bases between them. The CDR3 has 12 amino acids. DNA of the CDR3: TGCAGTGCTAGTAGCTTAGCCGGCGAGCAGTACTTC. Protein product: CSASSLAGEQYF.

The CDR3 DNA follows: TGTGCCAGCAGCAAGCCAAGGGGCCCTAACTATGGCTACACCTTC. This sequence encodes CASSKPRGPNYGYTF. This sequence joins TRBV7-8 and TRBJ1-2; TRBD1 is a possible D gene (5 bases). The CDR3 is made up of 15 amino acids. Germline V gene lookup returns CDR1 SGHVS and CDR2 FQNEAQ. Trimming took off 5 bases at V and 0 bases at J, with 13 bases between the two ends.

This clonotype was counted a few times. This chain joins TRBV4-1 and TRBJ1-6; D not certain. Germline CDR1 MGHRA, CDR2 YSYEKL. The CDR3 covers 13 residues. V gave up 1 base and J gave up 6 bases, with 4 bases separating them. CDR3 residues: CASSQVGNSPLHF. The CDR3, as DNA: TGCGCCAGCAGCCAAGTTGGTAATTCACCCCTCCACTTT.

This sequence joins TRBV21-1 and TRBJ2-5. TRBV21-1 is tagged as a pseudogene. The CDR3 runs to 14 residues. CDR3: CASYEQCPQETQYF. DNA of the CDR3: TGTGCCAGCTATGAACAGTGCCCCCAAGAGACCCAGTACTTC.

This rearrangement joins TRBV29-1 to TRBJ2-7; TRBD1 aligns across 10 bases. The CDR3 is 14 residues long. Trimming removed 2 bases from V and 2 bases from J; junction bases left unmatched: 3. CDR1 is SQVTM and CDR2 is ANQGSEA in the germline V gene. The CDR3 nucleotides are TGCAGCGTTGAAAAGGGACAGGGGACCTACGAGCAGTACTTC. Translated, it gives CSVEKGQGTYEQYF.